This T cell receptor beta chain was documented in a study of CXCR3-negative and CXCR3-positive naive CD8 T cells. Study in general: The study obtained 120 million to 150 million TRB reads, about 1.5 +/- 0.3 million per library. Study-wide results and limits: TRB CDR3s were more hydrophobic in CXCR3-positive than in CXCR3-negative naive cells.

The authors prepared UMI-labeled TRB cDNA libraries by 5' RACE. TCRdb reanalyzed the 5' RACE reads and collapses them to one entry per CDR3 protein, without DNA. The sample shows 69,000 or so distinct CDR3 sequences, and nearly 1.5% sits with its ten largest clones. The CDR3 is 14 residues long. Germline V gene sequence: CDR1 MRHNA, CDR2 SNTAGT. Details on this clonotype: Its target is not known.

Naivety in CD8+ T cells corresponded to a CD45RO-CCR7+CD27+CD95- phenotype. The genes are TRBV6-4 and TRBJ2-3; lacking DNA, the TRBD2 call made by TCRdb goes unchecked. Sample: naive CXCR3- CD8+ T cells from blood. Subset here: CD45RO-CCR7+CD27+CD95- naive CD8+ T cells lacking CXCR3 (TNR3-). This receptor was obtained from a human donor in good health. Some clones in this sample may be carry-over from other donors' samples. CDR3 sequence: CASSDTSGTDTQYF.